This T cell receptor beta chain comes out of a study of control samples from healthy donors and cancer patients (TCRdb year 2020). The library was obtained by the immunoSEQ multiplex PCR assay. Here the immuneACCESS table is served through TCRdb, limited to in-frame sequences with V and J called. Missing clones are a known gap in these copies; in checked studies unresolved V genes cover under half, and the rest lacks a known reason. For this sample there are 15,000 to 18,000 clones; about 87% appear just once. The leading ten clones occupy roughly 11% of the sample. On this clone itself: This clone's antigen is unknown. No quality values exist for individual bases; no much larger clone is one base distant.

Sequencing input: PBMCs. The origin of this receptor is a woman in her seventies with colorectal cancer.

The CDR3 corresponds to CATGLAGGNEQFF. The DNA is as follows: TGTGCCACCGGACTAGCGGGGGGGAATGAGCAGTTCTTC. The chain is encoded by TRBV7-2 joined to TRBJ2-1, with TRBD2 identical over 15 junction bases. CDR1 and CDR2 are read off the germline V gene as SGHTA and FQGNSA. The CDR3 has 13 amino acids, counting the end cysteine and phenylalanine. CDR3 DNA only is kept here, 39 bases in frame from base 1. V lost 10 bases and J lost 7 bases, and the count of bases not matched to a germline gene is 2.